The source of this T cell receptor (beta chain) is a study of cytomegalovirus exposure and HLA in healthy donors. The PCR contained 60 Vbeta and 13 Jbeta primers. Produced via immunoSEQ multiplex PCR; TCRdb's table is partial and in-frame only. The sample records about 150,000 clones, approximately 82% being singletons. CDR3 length: 14 amino acids. CDR1 is MNHEY, CDR2 SVGAGI, per germline. V was cut by 6 bases and J by 3 bases, with 12 bases left in between. The V and J genes are TRBV6-5 and TRBJ2-1; a weak D match, TRBD2 (5 bases). The sequencing sample was made of PBMCs. The TCR comes from a middle-aged man in good health and CMV-seropositive. The CDR3 nucleotides read TGTGCCAGCAGCGGCGGGCCACTCTACAATGAGCAGTTCTTC. Its translation is CASSGGPLYNEQFF.